Presented here are 28 T cell receptor beta chains from one specimen sequenced in a study of T cells in Graves' hyperthyroidism and ophthalmopathy. From RNA transcripts, TCR beta CDR3 regions were amplified. The HTBI set primed first-round TCR CDR3 RT-PCR. TCRdb ran MiXCR on the multiplex PCR reads and lists one entry per CDR3 protein. The data show around 530,000 distinct CDR3 sequences, with roughly 15% seen just once and roughly 15% held by the top ten. Sequencing was carried out using blood. The receptors were gathered from a woman aged 18-29 years with Graves' ophthalmopathy.

This clonotype was seen repeatedly, ten times or more. V gene TRBV2 combines with J gene TRBJ1-2, with D unresolved. Trimming took off 7 bases at V and 0 bases at J, with 12 bases between the two ends. The CDR3 covers 14 residues. CDR1 and CDR2 from the germline V gene are SNHLY and FYNNEI. The CDR3 spells CASMIDRANYGYTF. Written as DNA, the CDR3 is TGTGCCAGCATGATAGACCGTGCTAACTATGGCTACACCTTC.

This clonotype was observed many times. The chain recombines TRBV20-1 with TRBJ2-3; either TRBD1 or TRBD2 may fit D (5 bases each). V shed 1 base and J shed 3 bases, with 11 bases lying between them. Germline V gene lookup returns CDR1 DFQATT and CDR2 SNEGSKA (reference sequence). The CDR3 loop spans 14 amino acids. The chain's CDR3 is CSARVWDVTDTQYF. CDR3 sequence (DNA): TGCAGTGCTAGAGTGTGGGACGTTACAGATACGCAGTATTTT.

This clonotype was observed a few times. V usage is TRBV15 and J usage is TRBJ1-1; perhaps TRBD1 as D (5 bases). V was pared by 0 bases and J by 5 bases, with 13 bases between. CDR3 size: 15 residues. Germline lookup yields CDR1 LNHNV and CDR2 YYDKDF (reference sequence). The CDR3 reads CATSRDPSRETEAFF. CDR3 in DNA: TGTGCCACCAGCAGAGATCCGTCCAGGGAGACTGAAGCTTTCTTT.

This clonotype occurred many times. CDR3: CAWKSRDRYSNQPQHF. The CDR3 DNA sequence: TGTGCCTGGAAATCCCGGGACAGATATAGCAATCAGCCCCAGCATTTT. The V call is TRBV30, the J call TRBJ1-5; the match to TRBD1 covers 7 bases. The germline V gene encodes CDR1 GTSNPN and CDR2 SVGIG (reference sequence). After removal of 4 bases from V and 0 bases from J, the junction contained 9 bases not matched to a gene. The CDR3 covers 16 residues. The entire variable domain, with the rest obtained from reference TRBV30 and TRBJ1-5, is as follows: SQTIHQWPATLVQPVGSPLSLECTVEGTSNPNLYWYRQAAGRGLQLLFYSVGIGQISSEVPQNLSASRPQDRQFILSSKKLLLSDSGFYLCAWKSRDRYSNQPQHFGDGTRLSIL.

This clonotype was seen ten or more times. The V gene is TRBV6-1, the J gene TRBJ1-1; D gene unclear. The CDR3 runs 13 residues. Germline V CDR1 and CDR2: MNHNS, SASEGT. V was pared by 6 bases and J by 1 base, with 9 bases between. The CDR3 loop is CASRVGPNTEAFF. The CDR3 bases are TGTGCCAGCAGGGTCGGGCCGAACACTGAAGCTTTCTTT.

This chain uses TRBV7-2 with TRBJ2-1, with D tentatively TRBD2 (6 bases). The CDR3 is made up of 15 amino acids. Trimming removed 1 base from V and 6 bases from J, with 13 bases in between. The germline CDR1 and CDR2 sequences are SGHTA and FQGNSA. The DNA for the CDR3 is TGTGCCAGCAGCTTAGGGATGAGCGGGTTCAATGAGCAGTTCTTC. Translating gives CASSLGMSGFNEQFF.

This clonotype occurred many times. The chain is built from TRBV27 and TRBJ2-2; no definite D call. Between the trimmed V and J ends, which lost 6 bases and 3 bases, there was a span of 8 bases. The CDR3 is 13 residues long. Germline CDR1 and CDR2: MNHEY and SMNVEV (reference sequence). The CDR3 bases are TGTGCCAGCAGCCCCAGACACACCGGGGAGCTGTTTTTT. It translates to CASSPRHTGELFF.

This clonotype was observed many times. The J gene is TRBJ2-5, the V gene TRBV28, with D unclear. Germline V gene data show CDR1 as MDHEN and CDR2 as SYDVKM. V lost 5 bases and J 0 bases, leaving 19 bases between the germline ends. This CDR3 comprises 17 residues. CDR3 sequence (DNA): TGTGCCAGCAGTGACTTCTTGGTAACCTCCAACCAAGAGACCCAGTACTTC. Translating it yields CASSDFLVTSNQETQYF.

This clonotype was detected ten times or more. This chain links TRBV12-3 or TRBV12-4 with TRBJ2-2; TRBD1 agrees at 11 bases. J lost 6 bases, V lost 0 bases, and 3 bases had no gene match. The CDR3 has 16 amino acids. In DNA, the CDR3 is TGTGCCAGCAGTTTAGCTTGGGGACAGGGGGCCGGGGAGCTGTTTTTT. It codes for CASSLAWGQGAGELFF.

This clonotype was seen many times. The V and J genes are TRBV2 and TRBJ2-1; TRBD1 matches 8 bases. CDR3 length: 15 amino acids. The trim removed 5 bases at V and 3 bases at J, leaving 6 bases unmatched. Germline lookup yields CDR1 SNHLY and CDR2 FYNNEI. In DNA form, the CDR3 reads TGTGCCAGCAGTAAAGGACAGGGAAACTACAATGAGCAGTTCTTC. Translating it yields CASSKGQGNYNEQFF. The full variable domain, its missing parts supplied by reference TRBV2 and TRBJ2-1, is EPEVTQTPSHQVTQMGQEVILRCVPISNHLYFYWYRQILGQKVEFLVSFYNNEISEKSEIFDDQFSVERPDGSNFTLKIRSTKLEDSAMYFCASSKGQGNYNEQFFGPGTRLTVL.

This clonotype was observed a handful of times. The chain joins TRBV19 to TRBJ1-1; D gene uncertain. The CDR3 runs to 13 residues. Germline V lookup: CDR1 LNHDA, CDR2 SQIVND (reference sequence). The V and J ends lost 2 bases and 3 bases respectively, with 7 bases between them. CDR3 region: CASSISFYTEAFF. CDR3 in DNA: TGTGCCAGTAGTATATCGTTCTACACTGAAGCTTTCTTT.

This clonotype appeared a few times. The gene calls are TRBV19 and TRBJ1-4, with 9 positions matching TRBD1. The germline V gene encodes CDR1 LNHDA and CDR2 SQIVND (reference sequence). Trimming removed 7 bases from V and 8 bases from J; junction bases left unmatched: 11. The length of the CDR3 is 15 residues. As DNA, the CDR3 is TGTGCCAGTACCCCTAAGGACAGGGGAAGAGAAAAACTGTTTTTT. Translated: CASTPKDRGREKLFF.

DNA of the CDR3: TGTGCCAGTAGCCCCGGTCATACTTACGAGCAGTACTTC. Protein: CASSPGHTYEQYF. The rearrangement uses TRBV19 and TRBJ2-7; D is unresolved. The germline CDR1 and CDR2 sequences are LNHDA and SQIVND (reference sequence). There are 13 residues in the CDR3. Trimming removed 6 bases from V and 4 bases from J, with 13 bases in between.

This clonotype occurred many times. The chain has TRBV28 and TRBJ2-1, with TRBD1 matching 9 bases. The CDR3 runs to 11 residues. Germline trimming cut 5 bases from V and 15 bases from J; bases unmatched to any gene: 5. Germline CDR1 reads MDHEN; CDR2 reads SYDVKM. In DNA form, the CDR3 reads TGTGCCAGCAGTGAACAGGGGGCACCGTTCTTC. Protein sequence: CASSEQGAPFF.

This clonotype was detected a few times. This chain uses TRBV28 with TRBJ1-5; D gene unclear. The length of the CDR3 is 17 residues. The germline gives CDR1 MDHEN, CDR2 SYDVKM. V gave up 4 bases and J gave up 0 bases, with 16 bases separating them. CDR3 protein: CASSWPNVFYSNQPQHF. The CDR3 DNA reads TGTGCCAGCAGTTGGCCAAATGTCTTTTATAGCAATCAGCCCCAGCATTTT.

The sample holds many counts of this clonotype. This chain joins TRBV27 and TRBJ2-7; 9 bases align to TRBD1. The CDR3 runs 13 residues. CDR1 and CDR2 (germline): MNHEY, SMNVEV (reference sequence). Trimming cost V 6 bases and J 2 bases; bases outside gene matches: 2. The CDR3 is CASSRTGAYEQYF. Written as DNA, the CDR3 is TGTGCCAGCAGCCGGACAGGGGCCTACGAGCAGTACTTC.

At least ten counts were recorded for this clonotype. The CDR3 coding sequence is TGTGCCAGCAGTTTGCCAGGGGTCCTCACTGAAGCTTTCTTT. This gives the protein CASSLPGVLTEAFF. The chain combines TRBV28 with TRBJ1-1, with D perhaps TRBD1 (6 bases). The V end was cut by 3 bases, the J end by 4 bases, with 12 bases between. The CDR3 has 14 amino acids. CDR1 and CDR2 from the germline V gene are MDHEN and SYDVKM.

This clonotype was detected once. This chain links TRBV20-1 with TRBJ1-5; a possible D gene is TRBD1 (6 bases). The CDR3 spans 14 residues. CDR1 is DFQATT, CDR2 SNEGSKA, per germline (reference sequence). The ends were cut back, 3 bases at V and 5 bases at J, with 14 bases in the middle. CDR3 in DNA: TGCAGTGCTAGCTGGGGGGCAAGGGATCAGCCCCAGCATTTT. Translating gives CSASWGARDQPQHF.

This clonotype has just a few counts. This chain connects TRBV19 to TRBJ1-5; the match to TRBD1 covers 7 bases. CDR1 and CDR2 from the germline V gene are LNHDA and SQIVND (reference sequence). Germline trimming cut 4 bases from V and 5 bases from J; bases unmatched to any gene: 11. The CDR3 has 16 amino acids. CDR3 in DNA: TGTGCCAGTAGTAACCAGGGGGTTGTTAGGGATCAGCCCCAGCATTTT. Protein: CASSNQGVVRDQPQHF. The whole variable domain, remainder taken from reference TRBV19 and TRBJ1-5, is DGGITQSPKYLFRKEGQNVTLSCEQNLNHDAMYWYRQDPGQGLRLIYYSQIVNDFQKGDIAEGYSVSREKKESFPLTVTSAQKNPTAFYLCASSNQGVVRDQPQHFGDGTRLSIL.

This clonotype was seen many times. The chain employs TRBV2 and TRBJ2-1; D is unclear. With 2 bases removed from V and 9 bases from J, the gap between germline ends came to 8 bases. The length of the CDR3 is 12 residues. Per the germline V gene, CDR1 is SNHLY and CDR2 is FYNNEI. Here the CDR3 reads CASSESLFEQFF. The CDR3, as DNA: TGTGCCAGCAGTGAATCTCTTTTTGAGCAGTTCTTC.

This clonotype was seen many times. This chain uses TRBV2 with TRBJ1-5, with a tentative D call TRBD1 (6 bases). The V end was cut by 5 bases, the J end by 3 bases, with 20 bases between. The length of the CDR3 is 17 residues. The germline gives CDR1 SNHLY, CDR2 FYNNEI. The CDR3 DNA follows: TGTGCCAGCAGTCCGCTCCCCCAGGGGTTCCTCAATCAGCCCCAGCATTTT. Protein product: CASSPLPQGFLNQPQHF. The full variable domain, its missing parts supplied by reference TRBV2 and TRBJ1-5, is EPEVTQTPSHQVTQMGQEVILRCVPISNHLYFYWYRQILGQKVEFLVSFYNNEISEKSEIFDDQFSVERPDGSNFTLKIRSTKLEDSAMYFCASSPLPQGFLNQPQHFGDGTRLSIL.

This CDR3 reads CASSQEAGFSNQPQHF. In DNA form, the CDR3 reads TGTGCCAGCAGCCAAGAAGCCGGGTTTAGCAATCAGCCCCAGCATTTT. The J gene is TRBJ1-5, the V gene TRBV4-2; D is uncertain. Germline V gene data show CDR1 as LGHNA and CDR2 as YNFKEQ. The CDR3 has 16 amino acids. V was trimmed by 0 bases and J by 0 bases, leaving 9 bases between them.

This clonotype was seen ten or more times. The chain recombines TRBV30 with TRBJ1-4; a possible D gene is TRBD1 (5 bases). This CDR3 has 15 amino acids. Germline CDR1 GTSNPN, CDR2 SVGIG (reference sequence). V shed 0 bases and J shed 6 bases, with 14 bases lying between them. The CDR3 loop is CAWSVRGRGDEKLFF. The DNA of the CDR3 is TGTGCCTGGAGTGTACGAGGGAGGGGCGATGAAAAACTGTTTTTT.

This clonotype came up a few times. V is TRBV20-1 and J is TRBJ2-3; 8 nucleotides agree with TRBD1. The germline CDR1 and CDR2 sequences are DFQATT and SNEGSKA (reference sequence). V gave up 3 bases and J gave up 3 bases; unmatched junction bases: 11. The length of the CDR3 is 16 residues. For the CDR3, the DNA is TGCAGTGCTAGCCCGACAGGGGTTTGGGAAACAGATACGCAGTATTTT. Translation gives CSASPTGVWETDTQYF.

This clonotype was recorded at least ten times. This CDR3 reads CSASGTGGSTDTQYF. The DNA for the CDR3 is TGCAGTGCTAGTGGCACAGGGGGTAGCACAGATACGCAGTATTTT. The rearrangement links TRBV20-1 to TRBJ2-3; 8 bases line up with TRBD1. The CDR3 loop spans 15 amino acids. The germline V gene encodes CDR1 DFQATT and CDR2 SNEGSKA (reference sequence). The trim removed 3 bases at V and 0 bases at J, leaving 5 bases unmatched.

In this sample, this clonotype turned up many times. This rearrangement joins TRBV30 to TRBJ2-7; no clear D gene. The CDR3 length is 13 residues. V lost 0 bases to trimming and J lost 4 bases, with 10 bases between them. Germline V gene sequence: CDR1 GTSNPN, CDR2 SVGIG (reference sequence). The DNA for the CDR3 is TGTGCCTGGAGTGTAGATAAGACTTACGAGCAGTACTTC. It codes for CAWSVDKTYEQYF.

This clonotype was seen repeatedly, ten times or more. The rearrangement joins TRBV20-1 to TRBJ1-5; possible D gene TRBD1, 5 bases. Germline V gene data show CDR1 as DFQATT and CDR2 as SNEGSKA (reference sequence). The CDR3 is made up of 15 amino acids. The germline V and J ends were trimmed by 1 base and 5 bases, with 15 bases remaining between them. DNA for the CDR3: TGCAGTGCTAGAGGCCAATCAGGGATCTATCAGCCCCAGCATTTT. Its protein is CSARGQSGIYQPQHF.

Remarks on this clonotype: The junction and the germline gene differ at one end; a read error may be behind it. The chain uses TRBV28 and TRBJ2-6; the D is unclear. The CDR3 contains 16 residues. The germline gives CDR1 MDHEN, CDR2 SYDVKM. CDR3 nucleotides: TGTGCCACCAGTTTATTAGTGCAGTCTGGGGCCAACGTCCTGACTTTC. Translated: CATSLLVQSGANVLTF.